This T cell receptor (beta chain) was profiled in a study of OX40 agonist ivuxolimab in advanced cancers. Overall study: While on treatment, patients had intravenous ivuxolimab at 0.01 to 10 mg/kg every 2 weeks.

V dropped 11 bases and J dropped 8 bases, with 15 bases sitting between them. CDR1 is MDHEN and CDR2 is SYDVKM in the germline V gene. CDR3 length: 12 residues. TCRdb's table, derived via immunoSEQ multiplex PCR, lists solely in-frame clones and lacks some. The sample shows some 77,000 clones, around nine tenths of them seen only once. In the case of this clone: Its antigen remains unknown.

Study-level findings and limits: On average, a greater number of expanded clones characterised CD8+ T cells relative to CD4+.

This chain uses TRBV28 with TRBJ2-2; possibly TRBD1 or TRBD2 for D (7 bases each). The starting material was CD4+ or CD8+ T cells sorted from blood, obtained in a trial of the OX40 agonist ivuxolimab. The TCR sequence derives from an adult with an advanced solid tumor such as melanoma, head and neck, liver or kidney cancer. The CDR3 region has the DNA TGTGCCCACCAGGGGGGGCCGGGGGAGCTGTTTTTT. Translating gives CAHQGGPGELFF.